This is a list of T cell receptor beta chains from one sample in a study of blood T cell repertoires in COVID-19. TCRdb's table, derived via immunoSEQ multiplex PCR, lists solely in-frame clones and lacks some. The sample has some 83,000 clones, 85% to 90% seen once; the top ten hold approximately 8%. Source material: peripheral blood. These receptors all come from a man aged 80 or over with active or convalescent COVID-19. The CDR3 runs from the conserved cysteine through the conserved F or W. The D gene is left open where the match is weak. A row's size may be missing; if present it is once, few, many or a size class.

j_call | clone_size | d_call | v_call | cdr3_nt | cdr3_aa
TRBJ2-5 | . | . | TRBV2 | TGTGCCAGCAGGAACAGGGTGGAGTCGGAGACCCAGTACTTC | CASRNRVESETQYF
TRBJ2-1 | . | . | TRBV2 | TGTGCCAGGAGGTCGGAGTCCTACAATGAGCAGTTCTTC | CARRSESYNEQFF
TRBJ1-6 | . | . | TRBV5-1 | TGCGCCAGCAGCTTGGACCCCGGTGGGGAGATTTCACCCCTCCACTTT | CASSLDPGGEISPLHF
TRBJ1-5 | . | . | TRBV6-6 | TGTGCCAGCAGTTACTCCGGGGGAGATCAGCCCCAGCATTTT | CASSYSGGDQPQHF
TRBJ1-2 | . | . | TRBV7-8 | TGTGCCAGCAGCTTAGGGCCAGGGGACTATGGCTACACCTTC | CASSLGPGDYGYTF
TRBJ1-4 | . | TRBD1 | TRBV28 | TGTGCCAGCAGTATAACAAGACAGGGGGGGGAAAAACTGTTTTTT | CASSITRQGGEKLFF
TRBJ1-1 | . | TRBD1 | TRBV11-2 | TGTGCCAGCAGCTTAGATCGGGACAGGGAGGCTTTCTTT | CASSLDRDREAFF
TRBJ2-3 | . | . | TRBV5-4 | TGTGCCAGCAGCTTGCTCCGGCGGGGGCTCACAGATACGCAGTATTTT | CASSLLRRGLTDTQYF
TRBJ2-2 | . | TRBD2 | TRBV5-1 | TGCGCCAGCAGCCCGACTAGCGGCAACACCGGGGAGCTGTTTTTT | CASSPTSGNTGELFF
TRBJ2-3 | . | TRBD1 | TRBV10-2 | TGCGCCAGCGCGACAGGGGTTCGTACAGATACGCAGTATTTT | CASATGVRTDTQYF
TRBJ1-4 | . | . | TRBV4-2 | TGTGCCAGCAGCCAAGCCCAGGCTTCCAATGAAAAACTGTTTTTT | CASSQAQASNEKLFF
TRBJ1-2 | . | TRBD1 | TRBV5-8 | TGTGCCAGCAGTGGGTACGAGACAGGGCATGGCTACACCTTC | CASSGYETGHGYTF
TRBJ1-3 | . | . | TRBV28 | TGTGCCAGCAGTTTAACAACAGCCTCTGGAAACACCATATATTTT | CASSLTTASGNTIYF
TRBJ1-6 | . | TRBD1 | TRBV6-1 | TGTGCCAGCAGTGTCGGGTCGGGACAGGGAAATTCACCCCTCCACTTT | CASSVGSGQGNSPLHF
TRBJ1-6 | . | . | TRBV12-3/TRBV12-4 | TGTGCCAGCAGTTTTGATCCAGGACCCCTCCACTTT | CASSFDPGPLHF
TRBJ2-3 | . | TRBD2 | TRBV5-1 | TGCGCCAGCAGCCCCGGTGAGCGGGATGGCACAGATACGCAGTATTTT | CASSPGERDGTDTQYF
TRBJ1-1 | . | . | TRBV9 | TGTGCCAGCAGCCTGAGTCAGAACACTGAAGCTTTCTTT | CASSLSQNTEAFF
TRBJ2-5 | . | TRBD1 | TRBV7-8 | TGTGCCAGCAGCGCGGACACAGGGGTAGGGGAGACCCAGTACTTC | CASSADTGVGETQYF
TRBJ1-4 | once | TRBD1 | TRBV24-1 | TGTGCCACCAGTTCAGGACAGGATAATGAAAAACTGTTTTTT | CATSSGQDNEKLFF
TRBJ1-6 | . | . | TRBV7-2 | TGTGCCAGCAGCTTAGCCGGGGGGTTATATTATAATTCACCCCTCCACTTT | CASSLAGGLYYNSPLHF
TRBJ2-5 | . | TRBD2 | TRBV10-2 | TGCGCCAGCAGTGAGTCGGCACTAGCGGGTGAGACCCAGTACTTC | CASSESALAGETQYF
TRBJ2-2 | . | . | TRBV7-8 | TGTGCCAGCAGCTTAGCGCGCTCCGGGGAGCTGTTTTTT | CASSLARSGELFF
TRBJ2-5 | few | . | TRBV4-1 | TGCGCCAGCAGCCTACGGTCGTCCGGTATTTCAGAGACCCAGTACTTC | CASSLRSSGISETQYF
TRBJ2-3 | . | . | TRBV7-9 | TGTGCCAGCAGCTTAAGCGCCGGGGCAGATACGCAGTATTTT | CASSLSAGADTQYF
TRBJ2-1 | once | . | TRBV7-9 | TGTGCCAGCAGCACCAGGGGAAGGTACAATGAGCAGTTCTTC | CASSTRGRYNEQFF
TRBJ2-1 | few | . | TRBV11-3 | TGTGCCAGCAGCTCGACACCATTAGATGAGCAGTTCTTC | CASSSTPLDEQFF
TRBJ2-1 | . | TRBD2 | TRBV11-3 | TGTGCCAGCAGCATGGGGCTAGCGGGTAATGAGCAGTTCTTC | CASSMGLAGNEQFF
TRBJ2-3 | . | . | TRBV11-2 | TGTGCCAGCAGCTTAGCTTTTAGGGGGGATACGCAGTATTTT | CASSLAFRGDTQYF
TRBJ2-3 | . | . | TRBV5-4 | TGTGCCAGCAGCCTGTCGGGTACAGATACGCAGTATTTT | CASSLSGTDTQYF
TRBJ1-5 | . | . | TRBV6-1 | TGTGCCAGCAGTGAACAGGGGAATCAGCCCCAGCATTTT | CASSEQGNQPQHF
TRBJ1-4 | few | TRBD1 | TRBV6-5 | TGTGCCAGCAGTTACTCGCAGGGGGCAGGGGAAAAACTGTTTTTT | CASSYSQGAGEKLFF
TRBJ1-3 | few | . | TRBV9 | TGTGCCAGCAGCCCGCAGGTGGACTCTGGAAACACCATATATTTT | CASSPQVDSGNTIYF
TRBJ1-5 | . | . | TRBV28 | TGTGCCAGCAGTCCTCTGGCCGGGGGGAATCAGCCCCAGCATTTT | CASSPLAGGNQPQHF
TRBJ2-5 | . | TRBD1 | TRBV18 | TGTGCCAGCTCACCAGACAGGGGGCGCGGGGAGACCCAGTACTTC | CASSPDRGRGETQYF